Listed below are T cell receptor beta chains from one sample, sequenced in a study of blood T cell repertoires in COVID-19. The protocol was immunoSEQ multiplex PCR, while the TCRdb copy is restricted to in-frame clones and leaves out a portion. The repertoire holds tens of thousands of clones, with 80% to 90% as singletons. The material sequenced was peripheral blood. The receptors were gathered from a man aged 40-50 years with acute or convalescent COVID-19. The CDR3 runs from the conserved cysteine through the conserved F or W. A D gene is named only where the DNA matches it firmly. Size tells how often a clone was seen (once, few, many) or the class of an expanded clone, and some rows leave it out.

TRBV3-1/TRBV3-2,TRBJ1-3,-,-,TGTGCCAGCAGCCCCTCAATAGGGACTGCTGGAAACACCATATATTTT,CASSPSIGTAGNTIYF
TRBV7-9,TRBJ2-1,-,TRBD1,TGTGCCAGCAGCCAAGGGGGCGGCTCCTACAATGAGCAGTTCTTC,CASSQGGGSYNEQFF
TRBV7-9,TRBJ2-1,-,TRBD1,TGTGCCAGCAGCTTAGAACGGTTAGGGACAGGGGTGTGGAATGAGCAGTTCTTC,CASSLERLGTGVWNEQFF
TRBV30,TRBJ1-6,-,-,TGTGCCTGGAGGAGGGTCGGGTCGGCACCCCTCCACTTT,CAWRRVGSAPLHF
TRBV3-1/TRBV3-2,TRBJ2-1,-,-,TGTGCCAGCAGCCAGGGGTTGGCGGGTGAGCAGTTCTTC,CASSQGLAGEQFF
TRBV12-3/TRBV12-4,TRBJ1-2,-,-,TGTGCCAGCAGTTTGGAGGCGTCCGGCTACACCTTC,CASSLEASGYTF
TRBV2,TRBJ2-3,once,TRBD2,TGTGCCAGCAAGCTGACTAGCGGGAAGAGCACAGATACGCAGTATTTT,CASKLTSGKSTDTQYF
TRBV15,TRBJ2-7,once,TRBD1,TGTGCCACCAGCAGAGAGGGGGACAGGACGGAGCAGTACTTC,CATSREGDRTEQYF
TRBV6-4,TRBJ2-2,few,TRBD1,TGTGCCAGCAGTGAGGCAGGGGGCACCGGGGAGCTGTTTTTT,CASSEAGGTGELFF
TRBV9,TRBJ1-1,-,-,TGTGCCAGCAGCGTTGGGGACATGAACACTGAAGCTTTCTTT,CASSVGDMNTEAFF
TRBV5-1,TRBJ2-5,-,TRBD2,TGCGCCAGCAGCACCGGGATAGCGGGGAAACAAGAGACCCAGTACTTC,CASSTGIAGKQETQYF
TRBV5-1,TRBJ2-7,-,-,TGCGCCGACAGTCAATCCCACAGGGACCTCAACTCCTACGAGCAGTACTTC,CADSQSHRDLNSYEQYF
TRBV12-3/TRBV12-4,TRBJ1-5,-,-,TGTGCCAGCAGTTTACAGGGGAATCAGCCCCAGCATTTT,CASSLQGNQPQHF
TRBV19,TRBJ1-6,-,-,TGTGCCAGTACCAAAACCGGGACACCGTATAATTCACCCCTCCACTTT,CASTKTGTPYNSPLHF
TRBV6-5,TRBJ1-6,few,TRBD1,TGTGCCAGCAAACGGGACAGGGATGCTTCACCCCTCCACTTT,CASKRDRDASPLHF
TRBV4-1,TRBJ1-2,-,-,TGCGCCAGCAGCCAAGATCATTTTGATGGCTACACCTTC,CASSQDHFDGYTF
TRBV7-2,TRBJ2-3,-,-,TGTGCCAGCAGCTTAGGGGCCACAGATACGCAGTATTTT,CASSLGATDTQYF
TRBV6-5,TRBJ1-5,-,-,TGTGCCAGCAGTTACGATTCGGGTTTTAGTCCCCAGCATTTT,CASSYDSGFSPQHF
TRBV7-9,TRBJ1-2,-,-,TGTGCCAGCAGCTTATCGCAGGGTGCTAACTATGGCTACACCTTC,CASSLSQGANYGYTF
TRBV7-7,TRBJ2-2,-,-,TGTGCCAGCAGCTTATCGACAGGAAACACCGGGGAGCTGTTTTTT,CASSLSTGNTGELFF
TRBV2,TRBJ1-1,-,TRBD1,TGTGCCAGCAGTGAGGGACAGGGCGGGGCTTTCTTT,CASSEGQGGAFF
TRBV11-2,TRBJ2-1,once,TRBD2,TGTGCCAGCAGCTTATACGGACTAGCGAACAATGAGCAGTTCTTC,CASSLYGLANNEQFF
TRBV4-1,TRBJ1-4,once,TRBD1,TGCGCCAGCAGCCAAGGCCAGGGGGCGGTAGAAAAACTGTTTTTT,CASSQGQGAVEKLFF
TRBV2,TRBJ2-1,-,-,TGTGCCAGCAGGGGCGGTAGCGCCACCTACAATGAGCAGTTCTTC,CASRGGSATYNEQFF
TRBV10-2,TRBJ2-7,few,TRBD2,TGCGCCAGCAGTGCTGGCGGGGGGACGTACGAGCAGTACTTC,CASSAGGGTYEQYF
TRBV18,TRBJ1-1,-,-,TGTGCCAGCTCATGGCAGACAGATCTCACTGAAGCTTTCTTT,CASSWQTDLTEAFF